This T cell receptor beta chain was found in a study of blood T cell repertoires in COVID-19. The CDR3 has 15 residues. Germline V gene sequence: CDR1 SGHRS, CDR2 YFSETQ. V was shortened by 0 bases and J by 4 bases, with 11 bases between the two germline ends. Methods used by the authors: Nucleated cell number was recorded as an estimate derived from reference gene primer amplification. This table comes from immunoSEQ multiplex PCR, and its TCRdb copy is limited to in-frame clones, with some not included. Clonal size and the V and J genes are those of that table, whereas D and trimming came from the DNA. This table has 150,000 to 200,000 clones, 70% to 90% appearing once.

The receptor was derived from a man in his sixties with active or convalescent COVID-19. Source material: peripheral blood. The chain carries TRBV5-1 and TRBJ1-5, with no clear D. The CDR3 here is CASSLEPGLNQPQHF. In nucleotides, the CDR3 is TGCGCCAGCAGCTTGGAGCCGGGGTTAAATCAGCCCCAGCATTTT.